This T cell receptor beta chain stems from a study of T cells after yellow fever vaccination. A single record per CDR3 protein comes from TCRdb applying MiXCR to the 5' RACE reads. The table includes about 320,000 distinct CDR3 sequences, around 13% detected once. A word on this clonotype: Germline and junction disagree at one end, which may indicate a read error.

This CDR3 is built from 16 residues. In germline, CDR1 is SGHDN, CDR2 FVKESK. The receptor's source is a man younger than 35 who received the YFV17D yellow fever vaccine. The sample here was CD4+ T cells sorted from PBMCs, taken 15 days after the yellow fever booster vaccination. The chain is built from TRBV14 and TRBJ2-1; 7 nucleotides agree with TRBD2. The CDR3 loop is CASRQGLGVDYNEQFF. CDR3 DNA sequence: TGTGCCAGCAGACAAGGACTAGGGGTAGACTACAATGAGCAGTTCTTC.